Following are 21 T cell receptor beta chains from one sample sequenced in a study of T cell repertoires in ileal Crohn's disease (dated by TCRdb to about 2019). To prepare the library, the immunoSEQ multiplex PCR assay was applied. What TCRdb holds here is the immuneACCESS table cut down to in-frame rearrangements. Part of the clones is not present; checked against another copy, under half of the missing clones reflect an unresolved V gene, and the others are unexplained. This sample lists about 62,000 clones; about 88% were detected once. The biggest ten clones account for approximately 2% of the sample. Taken with the paper, the label for time point translates to: neoterminal ileum biopsy at postoperative endoscopy, about 6 months after surgery. Sequencing input: ileal tissue. These receptor sequences come from an adult with Crohn's disease.

V usage is TRBV30 and J usage is TRBJ1-5, with D unclear. This CDR3 spans 14 amino acids. The germline V gene encodes CDR1 GTSNPN and CDR2 SVGIG (reference sequence). Trimming took off 1 base at V and 7 bases at J, with 14 bases between the two ends. The CDR3 bases are TGTGCCTGGAGTGGTCACACCCCGGGACAGCCCCAGCATTTT. Translated, it gives CAWSGHTPGQPQHF.

This clone was seen just once. The chain employs TRBV11-2 and TRBJ1-4, with D uncertain. Trimming removed 4 bases at V and 8 bases at J, with 20 bases between. The CDR3 runs 16 residues. Looked up from germline, CDR1 is SGHAT and CDR2 is FQNNGV. The CDR3 protein is CASSSLSGLSDEKLFF. The CDR3 DNA follows: TGTGCCAGCAGCTCCCTCTCGGGGTTATCCGACGAAAAACTGTTTTTT.

V is TRBV10-1 and J is TRBJ2-1; perhaps TRBD2 as D (5 bases). Trimming left V 2 bases short and J 8 bases short, with 10 bases between. CDR1 and CDR2 from the germline V gene are WNHNN and SYGVQD (reference sequence). The CDR3 contains 13 residues. CDR3 loop: CASSETGEHEQFF. CDR3 coding DNA: TGCGCCAGCAGTGAGACCGGGGAGCATGAGCAGTTCTTC.

V gene TRBV11-2 combines with J gene TRBJ2-2; a weak D match, TRBD1 (5 bases). The CDR3 length is 16 residues. V was cut by 7 bases and J by 0 bases, with 15 bases left in between. Germline-derived CDR1 and CDR2 are SGHAT and FQNNGV. The DNA for the CDR3 is TGTGCCAGCATTCTCCAGGGTTCGGCGAACACCGGGGAGCTGTTTTTT. Translation gives CASILQGSANTGELFF. Full variable domain (rest looked up from reference TRBV11-2 and TRBJ2-2): EAGVAQSPRYKIIEKRQSVAFWCNPISGHATLYWYQQILGQGPKLLIQFQNNGVVDDSQLPKDRFSAERLKGVDSTLKIQPAKLEDSAVYLCASILQGSANTGELFFGEGSRLTVL.

The gene calls are TRBV15 and TRBJ1-3; D not resolved. V was cut by 3 bases and J by 7 bases, with 13 bases left in between. Germline V gene data show CDR1 as LNHNV and CDR2 as YYDKDF (reference sequence). This CDR3 is 14 amino acids long. This CDR3 is CATSSVETWNTIYF. The CDR3 region has the DNA TGTGCCACCAGCAGTGTGGAGACCTGGAACACCATATATTTT.

The chain carries TRBV11-2 and TRBJ1-1; D is unclear. Per the germline V gene, CDR1 is SGHAT and CDR2 is FQNNGV. The CDR3 spans 13 residues. Trimming stripped 1 base from V and 8 bases from J, with 11 bases between. Here the CDR3 reads CASSLVSSGEAFF. CDR3 DNA sequence: TGTGCCAGCAGCTTAGTGTCTTCTGGCGAAGCTTTCTTT.

Only a few counts were recorded for this clone. V is TRBV7-2 and J is TRBJ2-7; 14 bases match TRBD2. This CDR3 is 14 amino acids long. The ends lost 5 bases at V and 6 bases at J; junction bases unmatched: 3. CDR1 is SGHTA, CDR2 FQGNSA, per germline. The CDR3 is CASSLGLAGGEQYF. The DNA for the CDR3 is TGTGCCAGCAGCCTTGGACTAGCGGGGGGCGAGCAGTACTTC.

This clone was observed a handful of times. The J gene is TRBJ1-3, the V gene TRBV27; the D gene is possibly TRBD1 (6 bases). Germline CDR1 is MNHEY and CDR2 is SMNVEV (reference sequence). V lost 5 bases and J lost 0, with 8 bases in between. The length of the CDR3 is 14 residues. The CDR3 here is CASSRGGSGNTIYF. The CDR3 DNA follows: TGTGCCAGCAGTAGAGGGGGCTCTGGAAACACCATATATTTT.

The chain recombines TRBV5-1 with TRBJ1-1; TRBD1 is a possible D gene (5 bases). Germline V gives CDR1 SGHRS, CDR2 YFSETQ. The CDR3 runs to 17 residues. V lost 4 bases and J lost 2, with 21 bases in between. For the CDR3, the DNA is TGCGCCAGCAGCAGGGACGGGACTCGAAGGGCCAACACTGAAGCTTTCTTT. It codes for CASSRDGTRRANTEAFF.

The genes are TRBV5-1 and TRBJ1-1, with 7 bases that match TRBD1. The CDR3 consists of 15 residues. V dropped 5 bases and J dropped 1; count of bases not matched to a gene: 8. Germline lookup yields CDR1 SGHRS and CDR2 YFSETQ. CDR3 DNA: TGCGCCAGCAGGACAGGGAAGGTTGGGAACACTGAAGCTTTCTTT. This encodes CASRTGKVGNTEAFF.

The chain recombines TRBV6-4 with TRBJ1-1; 11 bases fit TRBD1. Per the germline V gene, CDR1 is MRHNA and CDR2 is SNTAGT. V gave up 2 bases and J gave up 7 bases; unmatched junction bases: 3. The CDR3 is 14 amino acids. The CDR3 nucleotides are TGTGCCAGCAGTGACGGGACAGGGGGTGGTGAAGCTTTCTTT. Translated, it gives CASSDGTGGGEAFF.

The genes are TRBV14 and TRBJ1-1, with a possible D match to TRBD1 (6 bases). CDR3 length equals 14 residues. Trimming pared 4 bases from V and 1 base from J, leaving 10 bases between. Germline assignment: CDR1 SGHDN and CDR2 FVKESK. CDR3 sequence reads: CASSPWGQNTEAFF. CDR3 nucleotide sequence: TGTGCCAGCAGCCCCTGGGGACAGAACACTGAAGCTTTCTTT.

The rearrangement joins TRBV4-2 to TRBJ1-1; possibly TRBD1 for D (5 bases). This CDR3 has 13 amino acids. V was clipped by 1 base and J by 8 bases, with 11 bases between them. Looked up from germline, CDR1 is LGHNA and CDR2 is YNFKEQ. The CDR3 bases are TGTGCCAGCAGCCAAGGGAGGGAGGGGGAAGCTTTCTTT. Its protein product is CASSQGREGEAFF.

This sequence joins TRBV7-3 and TRBJ2-5, with 7 bases aligning to TRBD1. V lost 1 base and J lost 4; bases outside the gene matches: 0. The CDR3 is 13 amino acids. Germline lookup yields CDR1 SGHTA and CDR2 FQGTGA. This CDR3 reads CASSLRDRETQYF. In DNA form, the CDR3 reads TGTGCCAGCAGCTTAAGGGACAGAGAGACCCAGTACTTC.

This rearrangement joins TRBV27 to TRBJ2-1; D is uncertain. The CDR3 totals 16 residues. V was shortened by 7 bases and J by 0 bases, with 16 bases between the two germline ends. CDR1 MNHEY and CDR2 SMNVEV come from the germline V gene (reference sequence). In DNA, the CDR3 is TGTGCCAGCAATAACCTCCCAGCGAGCTCCTACAATGAGCAGTTCTTC. Translating it yields CASNNLPASSYNEQFF.

The CDR3 nucleotides read TGTGCCAGCAGCTCCGTTTCAGGCGCGAACACTGAAGCTTTCTTT. Protein sequence: CASSSVSGANTEAFF. The chain joins TRBV7-6 to TRBJ1-1; D gene unclear. CDR3 length: 15 amino acids. The germline V gene encodes CDR1 SGHVS and CDR2 FNYEAQ. Trimming removed 4 bases from V and 1 base from J, with 13 bases in between. Variable domain in full (rest from reference TRBV7-6 and TRBJ1-1): GAGVSQSPRYKVTKRGQDVALRCDPISGHVSLYWYRQALGQGPEFLTYFNYEAQQDKSGLPNDRFSAERPEGSISTLTIQRTEQRDSAMYRCASSSVSGANTEAFFGQGTRLTVV.

This sequence joins TRBV15 and TRBJ1-5; a possible D gene is TRBD1 (5 bases). V was pared by 1 base and J by 5 bases, with 24 bases between. Germline CDR1 is LNHNV and CDR2 is YYDKDF (reference sequence). This CDR3 contains 19 residues. This CDR3 is CATSRVLQAPGYVDQPQHF. CDR3 in DNA: TGTGCCACCAGCAGAGTACTACAGGCGCCCGGTTATGTGGATCAGCCCCAGCATTTT.

This chain joins TRBV19 and TRBJ2-3, with D perhaps matching TRBD2 (6 bases). Germline values: CDR1 LNHDA, CDR2 SQIVND (reference sequence). V lost 5 bases and J lost 6, with 15 bases in between. The CDR3 sequence is 14 residues long. The CDR3 sequence is CASSLGTPPDTQYF. The CDR3 region has the DNA TGTGCCAGTAGTCTCGGGACTCCCCCCGATACGCAGTATTTT. Drawing the rest from reference TRBV19 and TRBJ2-3, the complete variable domain is DGGITQSPKYLFRKEGQNVTLSCEQNLNHDAMYWYRQDPGQGLRLIYYSQIVNDFQKGDIAEGYSVSREKKESFPLTVTSAQKNPTAFYLCASSLGTPPDTQYFGPGTRLTVL.

The chain recombines TRBV7-6 with TRBJ2-7, with no clear D. Trimming stripped 5 bases from V and 1 base from J, with 6 bases between. Germline V gene lookup returns CDR1 SGHVS and CDR2 FNYEAQ. There are 12 residues in the CDR3. The CDR3 spells CASSHQSYEQYF. The CDR3 DNA reads as TGTGCCAGCAGCCATCAATCCTACGAGCAGTACTTC.

The sample holds one count of this clone. This chain uses TRBV6-1 with TRBJ2-7; 8 bases match TRBD1. V was clipped by 0 bases and J by 5 bases; unmatched bases: 12. Germline V gives CDR1 MNHNS, CDR2 SASEGT. The CDR3 is made up of 17 amino acids. The CDR3 region has the DNA TGTGCCAGCAGTGAAGCGTACAGTAGTACAGGGGGTGACGAGCAGTACGTC. Protein: CASSEAYSSTGGDEQYV.

Here the CDR3 reads CAIRRAPNEKLFF. The CDR3 nucleotides read TGTGCCATCAGGAGGGCACCTAATGAAAAACTGTTTTTT. This chain links TRBV10-3 with TRBJ1-4; D ambiguous. From germline, CDR1 is ENHRY and CDR2 SYGVKD. Deletions cut 6 bases from V and 3 bases from J, with 8 bases between. The CDR3 has 13 residues.